These T cell receptor beta chains were read from a single sample in a study of T cell responses to AZD1222 COVID-19 vaccine. The repertoire was sequenced with immunoSEQ multiplex PCR; TCRdb's copy has only in-frame clones and lacks some. The repertoire holds 80,000 to 100,000 clones, roughly 84% seen once, with roughly 14% in the top ten. The specimen was peripheral blood, collected on day 0 of AZD1222 vaccination. The receptors shown here come from an adult in good health. Both conserved end residues are part of each CDR3. The D gene is left open where the match is weak.

d_call	v_call	j_call	cdr3_nt	cdr3_aa
-	TRBV9	TRBJ1-1	TGTGCCAGCAGCCATAATAAAAACGACACGAACACTGAAGCTTTCTTT	CASSHNKNDTNTEAFF
TRBD1	TRBV28	TRBJ1-1	TGTGCCAGCAGTTTATCCCAGGGACAGGCTAAGGTGTCGGATGAGGAAGCTTTCTTT	CASSLSQGQAKVSDEEAFF
-	TRBV3-1/TRBV3-2	TRBJ1-6	TGTGCCAGCAGCCAAGAGTCGTCGGGGCGTTCACCCCTCCACTTT	CASSQESSGRSPLHF
-	TRBV11-3	TRBJ2-2	TGTGCCAGCAGCTTAGGGGACCGCTACACCGGGGAGCTGTTTTTT	CASSLGDRYTGELFF
-	TRBV19	TRBJ2-1	TGTGCCAGTATTTCCCGGCTGGGACTGGACAATGAGCAGTTCTTC	CASISRLGLDNEQFF
-	TRBV19	TRBJ2-1	TGTGCCAGTAGTATATCCTTCGGGGAGAATGAGCAGTTCTTC	CASSISFGENEQFF
TRBD1	TRBV27	TRBJ2-2	TGTGCCAGCAGGAGACAGGGAGAAACCGGGGAGCTGTTTTTT	CASRRQGETGELFF
-	TRBV5-6	TRBJ2-3	TGTGCCAGCAGCTTTCCTAGGGGAGGCACAGATACGCAGTATTTT	CASSFPRGGTDTQYF
TRBD1	TRBV7-3	TRBJ2-7	TGTGCCAGCAGCCCAGGGGGTCGCTACGAGCAGTACTTC	CASSPGGRYEQYF
TRBD1	TRBV4-2	TRBJ2-2	TGTGCCAGCAGCCATCGAGTCCGGGACAGGGGATCCACCGGGGAGCTGTTTTTT	CASSHRVRDRGSTGELFF
TRBD2	TRBV5-1	TRBJ2-3	TGCGCCAGCAGCTTCCGGACTAGCAGCTACACAGATACGCAGTATTTT	CASSFRTSSYTDTQYF